Described below is a single T cell receptor beta chain sequence and its context. A few counts support this clonotype. Its specific antigen is unknown. No much larger clone is present one base from it, and per-base qualities are unavailable. The data were obtained in a study of T cells in Graves' hyperthyroidism and ophthalmopathy (dated by TCRdb to about 2019). Some background on the complete study: Peripheral blood was sampled at the time of initial diagnosis, prior to any treatment. The 95 to 100 discovery patients were randomly divided into training and test sets at a 7:3 ratio. Following sampling, methimazole starting at 30 mg daily was given to hyperthyroidism patients, and high-dose intravenous methylprednisolone was given to ophthalmopathy patients. Prospective prediction of ophthalmopathy was tested in an independent validation cohort consisting of some 19 hyperthyroidism patients and 15 to 17 patients who later progressed to ophthalmopathy. In addition, the study compared T-cell repertoires in thyroid tissue and in blood from about 6 Graves' hyperthyroidism patients. The paper describes TCR Vbeta CDR3 sequencing of around 140 peripheral blood samples, made up of roughly 45 ophthalmopathy patients, roughly 72 hyperthyroidism patients and roughly 17 progressor patients. TCR V-J signatures able to tell the groups apart were searched for in a discovery cohort of 95 or so patients, of whom 40 to 45 had Graves' ophthalmopathy and roughly 57 had stable Graves' hyperthyroidism. The full study reports these points: During validation, the model predicted progression to ophthalmopathy a median of about 6.5 months ahead of onset, with almost 71% sensitivity and 72% to 85% specificity. Sample size was not statistically predetermined, and blinding of investigators to group allocation was not performed. In cross-validation, a model built on a 13 V-J signature told ophthalmopathy apart from stable hyperthyroidism with 87.88% sensitivity and around 84% specificity, and in testing the same model reached 80%/75%. Most expanded thyroid clonotypes (frequency above 0.001) were also detected in blood, a finding suggesting that blood repertoires may reflect thyroid immune responses.

A distance of 21 bases separates the germline ends of V and J, which lose 5 bases and 10 bases respectively. Per the germline V gene, SGHVS is the CDR1 and FNYEAQ is the CDR2. The CDR3 goes from the cysteine to the phenylalanine over 15 residues. Only CDR3 DNA remains: 45 bases, in frame from the first base. TCR beta CDR3 regions were amplified from RNA transcripts. For the first round of RT-PCR on the TCR CDR3, the HTBI primer set was used together with the Qiagen OneStep RT-PCR kit. Libraries were constructed in a second round of multiplex PCR, after which size selection and purification were performed. Libraries were sequenced paired-end with 100 bp reads on an Illumina HiSeq2000. For the original study's pipeline: SOAPnuke was used to process the raw data, throwing out any read that contained adapters or uncalled bases, had a mean Phred below 15, or lacked an exact constant-primer or identifier match. COPE v1.2.5 was used to merge high-quality paired reads, and clonotypes were defined as unique nucleotide sequences. Clonotypes were aligned to IMGT TRBV, TRBD and TRBJ reference segments using MiTCR v1.1. The analysis was restricted to V-J combinations with a frequency above 0.0001, which together covered 99% to 99.2% of the repertoires. The TCS score was defined as the ratio of F50 (clonal expansion) to E x V (chaos), calculated using BLOSUM62-based TCRdist between CDR3 peptides within each V-J. Welch's t-statistics and random forest reduced around 520 V-J features to roughly 13, which were used in a naive Bayes classifier (R e1071). TCRdb trimmed the raw reads at Q25, called clones with MiXCR and kept productive beta chains. Rows are combined by CDR3 protein, so each entry shows the most common genes and DNA. TCRdb, not the original authors, processed these V and J calls. Recorded for this sample are hundreds of thousands of distinct CDR3 sequences; approximately 14% of them occurred a single time. The ten top clones hold 34% of the sample.

Moderately to severely active disease, a Clinical Activity Score of at least 3, a NOSPECS grade of at least 4, and a duration under 3 months were present in ophthalmopathy patients. The study excluded patients with uncontrolled infections, other autoimmune diseases, pregnancy or lactation. Diagnoses were established on the basis of clinical symptoms, serum thyroxine and TRAb, thyroid ultrasound, and orbital computed tomography. Ficoll-Paque density gradient centrifugation was used to isolate PBMCs from 8 to 10 ml of fresh peripheral blood. Trizol reagent was used to extract total RNA, and RNA quality was then checked on an Agilent 2100 Bioanalyzer.

The source material was blood. The chain was built from TRBV7-6 and TRBJ2-1; the D gene is perhaps TRBD1, from 6 matching bases. The source is a woman aged 35 to 49 with Graves' ophthalmopathy. The DNA reads TGTGCCAGCAGCCCAGGCCTACAGGGACCCAGCGAGCAGTTCTTC. It translates as CASSPGLQGPSEQFF.